The 18 T cell receptor beta chains listed next were all sequenced from one sample in a study of beta chain features in type 1 diabetes. Every isolated RNA sample was fully reverse transcribed, so sequencing captured expressed TCRB transcripts. Produced via immunoSEQ multiplex PCR; TCRdb's table is partial and in-frame only. The data hold 150,000 to 200,000 clones, with over 55% observed a single time. Antigens of these TCRs are unknown. Whole-study findings and limits: Moderate yet significant TCRB CDR3 shortening was seen in Type 1 diabetes patients in all four CD4+ subsets.

The sample was naive CD4+ T cells from blood. These receptor sequences come from a man aged 25 to 40 with type 1 diabetes.

This clone was seen more than once but under ten times. The chain joins TRBV6-5 to TRBJ1-2; TRBD1 is a possible D gene (5 bases). Germline V gene data show CDR1 as MNHEY and CDR2 as SVGAGI. The CDR3 totals 14 residues. Trimming cost V 7 bases and J 3 bases, with 15 bases left between them. The CDR3 bases are TGTGCCAGCAAGATACGTAGGGGTGACTATGGCTACACCTTC. This codes for CASKIRRGDYGYTF.

This clone showed up just once. The chain has TRBV7-2 and TRBJ2-3; D is possibly TRBD1 (5 bases). Germline assignment: CDR1 SGHTA and CDR2 FQGNSA. The CDR3 covers 14 residues. Trimming removed 5 bases at V and 8 bases at J, with 17 bases between. CDR3 bases: TGTGCCAGCAGCCCCAGCAGGGTTAGGGGTACGCAGTATTTT. Its translation is CASSPSRVRGTQYF.

The chain couples TRBV6-6 to TRBJ2-5; TRBD1 matches at 12 bases. The CDR3 contains 13 residues. The germline V gene encodes CDR1 MNHNY and CDR2 SVGAGI (reference sequence). Trimming removed 3 bases from V and 10 bases from J; junction bases left unmatched: 3. The CDR3 protein is CASSYGTGGIQYF. CDR3 DNA sequence: TGTGCCAGCAGTTATGGGACAGGGGGCATCCAGTACTTC.

The chain carries TRBV9 and TRBJ1-4, with a tentative D call TRBD1 (5 bases). The CDR3 totals 14 residues. In germline, CDR1 is SGDLS, CDR2 YYNGEE. Trimming removed 4 bases at V and 5 bases at J, with 12 bases between. CDR3 sequence reads: CASSQGQGNEKLFF. The CDR3 coding sequence is TGTGCCAGCAGCCAAGGTCAGGGCAATGAAAAACTGTTTTTT.

The CDR3 DNA reads as TGTGCCAGCAGCTTGCGACAGGAGCTCACAGATACGCAGTATTTT. Its protein product is CASSLRQELTDTQYF. V gene TRBV5-4 combines with J gene TRBJ2-3; tentatively, D is TRBD1 (6 bases). Germline assignment: CDR1 SGHNT and CDR2 YYREEE (reference sequence). CDR3 size: 15 residues. V was cut by 1 base and J by 2 bases, with 11 bases left in between.

This clone was picked up one time. This chain uses TRBV7-8 with TRBJ2-3; unclear D gene. Germline V gene data show CDR1 as SGHVS and CDR2 as FQNEAQ. The V and J ends lost 0 bases and 4 bases respectively, with 11 bases between them. The CDR3 contains 15 residues. CDR3 protein: CASSLAGISADTQYF. The CDR3 DNA reads TGTGCCAGCAGCTTAGCGGGGATTTCTGCAGATACGCAGTATTTT.

This chain connects TRBV10-3 to TRBJ2-1, with unresolved D. Germline V CDR1 and CDR2: ENHRY, SYGVKD. Trimming left V 2 bases short and J 4 bases short, with 6 bases between. The CDR3 runs to 13 residues. DNA of the CDR3: TGTGCCATCAGTGAGGCAGGTTACAATGAGCAGTTCTTC. Its protein product is CAISEAGYNEQFF.

The chain carries TRBV23-1 and TRBJ1-5; D perhaps matches TRBD1 (5 bases). TRBV23-1 is assigned to the ORF class and has an uncertain function. V was clipped by 1 base and J by 5 bases, with 9 bases between them. This CDR3 spans 14 amino acids. CDR3 amino acids: CASSQWQGHQPQHF. In DNA, the CDR3 is TGCGCCAGCAGTCAATGGCAGGGCCATCAGCCCCAGCATTTT.

The chain is built from TRBV29-1 and TRBJ2-7; D is perhaps TRBD1 or TRBD2 (5 bases each). There are 12 residues in the CDR3. Germline lookup yields CDR1 SQVTM and CDR2 ANQGSEA. CDR3 sequence (DNA): TGCAGGGGGGTGAAGTTCTCGTCCGAGCAGTACTTC. Its protein is CRGVKFSSEQYF.

This clone has a single count. The chain uses TRBV10-3 and TRBJ2-7, with unresolved D. V was trimmed by 3 bases and J by 2 bases, leaving 14 bases between them. The length of the CDR3 is 15 residues. The V gene's germline CDR1 is ENHRY and CDR2 SYGVKD. The CDR3 protein is CAISDGVTGPYEQYF. CDR3 bases: TGTGCCATCAGTGATGGGGTGACCGGACCCTACGAGCAGTACTTC.

This rearrangement joins TRBV27 to TRBJ1-2; 8 bases align to TRBD1. With V trimmed by 4 bases and J by 2 bases, 3 bases remained unmatched. The CDR3 totals 14 residues. The germline V gene encodes CDR1 MNHEY and CDR2 SMNVEV (reference sequence). Here the CDR3 reads CASSSRTGNYGYTF. The CDR3 bases are TGTGCCAGCAGTTCACGGACAGGGAACTATGGCTACACCTTC.

This clone was observed a few times. The chain carries TRBV7-2 and TRBJ2-5; D gene uncertain. Looked up from germline, CDR1 is SGHTA and CDR2 is FQGNSA. The germline V and J ends were trimmed by 0 bases and 5 bases, with 13 bases remaining between them. The CDR3 runs to 15 residues. The DNA of the CDR3 is TGTGCCAGCAGCTTAGCGCGAACAGCCTTGGAGACCCAGTACTTC. Its protein is CASSLARTALETQYF.

This sequence joins TRBV9 and TRBJ2-3, with TRBD2 matching over 8 bases. Germline assignment: CDR1 SGDLS and CDR2 YYNGEE. Trimming at V came to 4 bases and at J to 4 bases, leaving 5 bases not matched to a gene. The CDR3 length is 14 residues. CDR3 DNA: TGTGCCAGCAGCACGCGGGGGGCGGCAGATACGCAGTATTTT. It yields the protein CASSTRGAADTQYF.

This clone has a handful of counts. J is TRBJ2-3 and V is TRBV7-2, with 8 nucleotides matching TRBD1. J gave up 4 bases and V 3 bases, and 6 bases lay outside the gene matches. The CDR3 spans 15 residues. CDR1 and CDR2 (germline): SGHTA, FQGNSA. CDR3 loop: CASSLSGQVADTQYF. The CDR3 region has the DNA TGTGCCAGCAGCTTGTCGGGACAGGTCGCAGATACGCAGTATTTT.

This clone was recorded once. The J gene is TRBJ2-2, the V gene TRBV7-2; D perhaps matches TRBD2 (5 bases). This CDR3 is built from 13 residues. Trimming removed 5 bases from V and 4 bases from J, with 8 bases in between. CDR1 SGHTA and CDR2 FQGNSA come from the germline V gene. CDR3 residues: CASSTTTTGELFF. CDR3 in DNA: TGTGCCAGCAGCACGACTACCACCGGGGAGCTGTTTTTT.

The genes are TRBV7-2 and TRBJ2-3; D may match TRBD1 or TRBD2 (6 bases each). Trimming pared 1 base from V and 1 base from J, leaving 12 bases between. The germline CDR1 and CDR2 sequences are SGHTA and FQGNSA. CDR3 length: 16 amino acids. The CDR3 DNA sequence: TGTGCCAGCAGCTTAGTTACGGGGGCAGGCACAGATACGCAGTATTTT. As protein: CASSLVTGAGTDTQYF.

The chain combines TRBV5-1 with TRBJ2-1; 9 bases agree with TRBD1. Trimming removed 4 bases from V and 9 bases from J; junction bases left unmatched: 14. The CDR3 length is 16 residues. The germline V gene has CDR1 SGHRS and CDR2 YFSETQ. DNA of the CDR3: TGCGCCAGCAGCGTACAACCGGGACAGGGAACGGGTGAGCAGTTCTTC. It specifies CASSVQPGQGTGEQFF.

V and J are TRBV30 and TRBJ2-1; D may match TRBD1 or TRBD2 (5 bases each). The CDR3 sequence is 12 residues long. CDR1 and CDR2 from the germline V gene are GTSNPN and SVGIG (reference sequence). The germline V and J ends were trimmed by 2 bases and 14 bases, with 16 bases remaining between them. CDR3 nucleotide sequence: TGTGCCTGGAGTCCGGGATGGGGCGAGGAGTTCTTC. Its protein product is CAWSPGWGEEFF.